This T cell receptor (beta chain) was retrieved from a study of blood T cell repertoires in COVID-19 (dated by TCRdb to the early 2020s). Regarding the research as a whole: Samples covering the acute and convalescent phases of COVID-19 were provided by collaborators in the United States, Italy and Spain. The prospective study material was composed of cDNA or gDNA derived from T cells, B-cell-depleted T cells, or PBMCs. Deeply sampled blood TCRbeta repertoires from subjects exposed to, actively infected with, or recovered from COVID-19 were included in the dataset. The repertoires were made available in a free public database intended to serve as a resource for research on the immune response to SARS-CoV-2. Samples were obtained from the ongoing ImmuneRACE study (first 160 participants) and from about 1,300 subjects provided by 6 global collaborators. Sample metadata almost always included a de-identified subject ID, COVID-19 status, age in years and sex. Where available, HLA class I and class II types were taken from metadata supplied by the sample provider and were not determined by assay-based typing.

Of note for this clone: Its antigen has not been determined. No quality values exist for individual bases; no much larger clone is one base distant.

Beyond this particular receptor, the publication reports: The quantity of clinical and demographic metadata differed by source and by participant and was supplied without curation.

TCRbeta CDR3 regions were amplified from genomic DNA by means of the immunoSEQ Assay, a bias-controlled multiplex PCR. The paper's processing steps were these. Nucleated cell counts per sample were estimated from amplification of reference gene primers within the assay. To quantify the absolute abundance of each unique TCRbeta CDR3 rearrangement, sequence reads were collapsed and filtered. For each sample, productive Simpson clonality was calculated as the square root of Simpson's diversity index across productive rearrangements. Imported from immuneACCESS, the table was reduced by TCRdb to in-frame sequences with V and J called. These copies leave out some clones; in studies compared against another copy, an unresolved V gene accounts for under half, and the cause of the remainder is not known. That table furnishes V, J and clone size, whereas the DNA furnished D and trimming. Across this sample there are 100,000 to 150,000 clones, with about 87% seen only once. The top ten constitute under 30% of the sample.

Each collaborating institution followed its own protocols to collect whole blood in K2EDTA tubes. For TCRbeta analysis, collaborators shipped samples in one of three forms: frozen whole blood, isolated PBMCs, or DNA extracted from either of those sample types. This TCR was sampled from a woman in her sixties or seventies with acute or convalescent COVID-19. The sequencing sample was made of peripheral blood.

In nucleotides, the sequence is TGTGCCAGCAGTGAAGCAGGAGCGGGGGGGAACACCGGGGAGCTGTTTTTT. Its amino acids are CASSEAGAGGNTGELFF. The chain links TRBV6-1 with TRBJ2-2; 9 bases in the middle match TRBD2. Unmatched junction bases come to 3, with V trimmed by 0 bases and J by 1 base. For CDR1 and CDR2, the germline V gene lists MNHNS and SASEGT. Its CDR3 holds 17 amino acids, cysteine through phenylalanine. Just the 51-base CDR3 DNA is kept, in frame starting at base 1.